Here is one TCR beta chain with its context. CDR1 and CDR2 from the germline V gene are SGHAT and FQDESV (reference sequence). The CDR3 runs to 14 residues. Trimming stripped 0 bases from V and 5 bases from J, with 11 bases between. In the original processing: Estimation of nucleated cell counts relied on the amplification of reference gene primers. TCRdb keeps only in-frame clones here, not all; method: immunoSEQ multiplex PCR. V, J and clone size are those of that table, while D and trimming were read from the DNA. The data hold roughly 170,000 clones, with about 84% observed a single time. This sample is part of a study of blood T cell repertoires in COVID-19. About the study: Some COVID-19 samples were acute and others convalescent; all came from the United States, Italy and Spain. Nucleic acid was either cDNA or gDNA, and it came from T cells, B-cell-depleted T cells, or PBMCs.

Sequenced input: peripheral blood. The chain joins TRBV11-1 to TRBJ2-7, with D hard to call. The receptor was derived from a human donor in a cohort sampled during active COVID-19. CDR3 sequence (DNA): TGTGCCAGCAGCTTAGCTGGGCTGGAAAACGAGCAGTACTTC. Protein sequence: CASSLAGLENEQYF.